These 17 T cell receptor beta chains originate from one sample sequenced in a study of blood T cell repertoires in COVID-19 (dated by TCRdb to the early 2020s). Receptor amplification or capture employed the immunoSEQ multiplex PCR assay. What TCRdb holds here is the immuneACCESS table cut down to in-frame rearrangements. Part of the clones is not present; checked against another copy, under half of the missing clones reflect an unresolved V gene, and the others are unexplained. This sample gives about 270,000 clones in total; about 88% of them show up just once. Over 4% of the sample comes from the top ten. The source material was peripheral blood. Every receptor here comes from a man in his sixties who had recovered from COVID-19.

This sequence joins TRBV9 and TRBJ2-5, with TRBD2 matching 15 bases. After removal of 3 bases from V and 3 bases from J, the junction contained 3 bases not matched to a gene. The germline V gene encodes CDR1 SGDLS and CDR2 YYNGEE. This CDR3 comprises 16 residues. The CDR3 is CASSEGTSGGKETQYF. CDR3 sequence (DNA): TGTGCCAGCAGCGAGGGGACTAGCGGGGGGAAAGAGACCCAGTACTTC.

The chain is built from TRBV5-1 and TRBJ2-2, with D perhaps matching TRBD2 (5 bases). V was trimmed by 5 bases and J by 5 bases, leaving 13 bases between them. This CDR3 has 14 amino acids. Germline V CDR1 and CDR2: SGHRS, YFSETQ. CDR3 bases: TGCGCCAGCAGGGCGGACTGGGGAACCGGGGAGCTGTTTTTT. This translates into CASRADWGTGELFF.

The genes are TRBV11-2 and TRBJ2-1, with 8 nucleotides matching TRBD2. After removal of 5 bases from V and 8 bases from J, the junction contained 8 bases not matched to a gene. Per the germline V gene, CDR1 is SGHAT and CDR2 is FQNNGV. The CDR3 has 14 residues. In nucleotides, the CDR3 is TGTGCCAGCAGCCTCGGGAGGGCAGTCGATGAGCAGTTCTTC. This gives the protein CASSLGRAVDEQFF.

The chain carries TRBV19 and TRBJ1-1; D may be TRBD1 (6 bases). Trimming removed 7 bases at V and 2 bases at J, with 14 bases between. The germline V gene has CDR1 LNHDA and CDR2 SQIVND (reference sequence). The CDR3 extends over 14 amino acids. The CDR3 here is CASTLGATNTEAFF. The CDR3 DNA reads TGTGCCAGTACCTTGGGGGCTACTAACACTGAAGCTTTCTTT.

The chain has TRBV18 and TRBJ1-4; 12 nucleotides match TRBD1. V shed 0 bases and J 10 bases; nucleotides not matched to a gene: 9. This CDR3 has 17 residues. Germline assignment: CDR1 KGHSH and CDR2 LQKENI. The CDR3 DNA sequence: TGTGCCAGCTCACCACCGGGACAGGGGGCCGCAGGTGGAAAACTGTTTTTT. This gives the protein CASSPPGQGAAGGKLFF.

The V gene is TRBV19, the J gene TRBJ1-1, with 7 bases fitting TRBD1. The CDR3 contains 16 residues. Trimming removed 5 bases from V and 2 bases from J; junction bases left unmatched: 11. Germline V gene lookup returns CDR1 LNHDA and CDR2 SQIVND (reference sequence). CDR3 sequence reads: CASSPGQAEFNTEAFF. CDR3 sequence (DNA): TGTGCCAGTAGTCCCGGACAGGCTGAGTTTAACACTGAAGCTTTCTTT. The variable domain in full, completed from reference TRBV19 and TRBJ1-1, reads DGGITQSPKYLFRKEGQNVTLSCEQNLNHDAMYWYRQDPGQGLRLIYYSQIVNDFQKGDIAEGYSVSREKKESFPLTVTSAQKNPTAFYLCASSPGQAEFNTEAFFGQGTRLTVV.

The chain has TRBV10-3 and TRBJ1-2, with D maybe TRBD1 (5 bases). This CDR3 is built from 15 residues. In germline, CDR1 is ENHRY, CDR2 SYGVKD. V lost 0 bases and J 5 bases, leaving 13 bases between the germline ends. CDR3 sequence reads: CAISESSGSPYGYTF. The DNA of the CDR3 is TGTGCCATCAGTGAGTCATCAGGGTCCCCATATGGCTACACCTTC.

The chain joins TRBV6-2 or TRBV6-3 to TRBJ1-5; TRBD1 aligns across 7 bases. Trimming at V came to 5 bases and at J to 7 bases, leaving 14 bases not matched to a gene. This CDR3 has 16 residues. CDR1 MNHEY and CDR2 SVGEGT come from the germline V gene. CDR3 DNA sequence: TGTGCCAGCAGTCAGTGGACAGGACAGGCCGCCCAGCCCCAGCATTTT. Translated: CASSQWTGQAAQPQHF.

The V and J genes are TRBV6-5 and TRBJ1-3; TRBD1 matches 8 bases. Unmatched junction bases numbered 10, after V lost 4 bases and J lost 5 bases. This CDR3 comprises 16 residues. From germline, CDR1 is MNHEY and CDR2 SVGAGI. This chain's CDR3 is CASSFDRGSNRNTIYF. CDR3 coding DNA: TGTGCCAGCAGTTTCGACAGGGGCTCTAATCGAAACACCATATATTTT.

The chain has TRBV12-3 or TRBV12-4 and TRBJ2-2; D is uncertain. V gave up 8 bases and J gave up 1 base, with 8 bases separating them. This CDR3 has 13 amino acids. CDR3 protein: CASLTVNTGELFF. DNA for the CDR3: TGTGCCAGCCTAACGGTGAACACCGGGGAGCTGTTTTTT.

The chain is built from TRBV27 and TRBJ2-7; D is unresolved. Germline V lookup: CDR1 MNHEY, CDR2 SMNVEV (reference sequence). This CDR3 contains 13 residues. The CDR3 DNA reads TGTTCGACTCGAGTGAGACTGGTCTACGAGCAGTACTTC. Its translation is CSTRVRLVYEQYF.

This chain joins TRBV10-2 and TRBJ1-1; 10 bases map to TRBD1. CDR1 and CDR2 (germline): WSHSY, SAAADI. Trimming removed 4 bases from V and 4 bases from J; junction bases left unmatched: 3. The CDR3 covers 14 residues. The CDR3 coding sequence is TGCGCCAGCAGTGGGGACAGGGGACGCACTGAAGCTTTCTTT. Amino acids: CASSGDRGRTEAFF.

This clone was detected once. The chain employs TRBV12-5 and TRBJ1-5; 10 bases agree with TRBD1. Germline V gene lookup returns CDR1 LGHNT and CDR2 FRNRAP. J was trimmed by 6 bases and V by 6 bases; bases with no gene match: 14. The CDR3 length is 17 residues. CDR3: CASGLDPLGTGVQPQHF. The CDR3 DNA reads TGTGCTAGTGGCCTAGACCCCCTCGGGACAGGGGTTCAGCCCCAGCATTTT.

The genes are TRBV30 and TRBJ2-1, with 9 positions matching TRBD2. With V trimmed by 0 bases and J by 8 bases, 8 bases remained unmatched. Per the germline V gene, CDR1 is GTSNPN and CDR2 is SVGIG (reference sequence). The CDR3 is 15 amino acids. Here the CDR3 reads CAWSVLSGGSYEQFF. CDR3 sequence (DNA): TGTGCCTGGAGTGTACTGAGCGGGGGGAGTTATGAGCAGTTCTTC.

The chain couples TRBV7-9 to TRBJ2-1; the match to TRBD1 covers 9 bases. Germline V gene sequence: CDR1 SEHNR, CDR2 FQNEAQ (reference sequence). The length of the CDR3 is 12 residues. The trim removed 5 bases at V and 10 bases at J, leaving 3 bases unmatched. CDR3 in DNA: TGTGCCAGCAGCGCTGGACAGGGGGAGCAGTTCTTC. Protein product: CASSAGQGEQFF.

The rearrangement links TRBV9 to TRBJ1-5, with 7 bases fitting TRBD1. V was pared by 3 bases and J by 7 bases, with 4 bases of the junction left unmatched. The CDR3 has 13 amino acids. Germline loops: CDR1 SGDLS, CDR2 YYNGEE. In nucleotides, the CDR3 is TGTGCCAGCAGCGGCGACAGGGACCAGCCCCAGCATTTT. It is translated as CASSGDRDQPQHF.

The V call is TRBV5-1, the J call TRBJ2-5; TRBD1 might be the D (5 bases). V lost 3 bases, J lost 2 bases, and 11 bases lay in between. The CDR3 length is 14 residues. CDR1 is SGHRS, CDR2 YFSETQ, per germline. CDR3 DNA sequence: TGCGCCAGCAGCTCGCGACAGATTCAAGAGACCCAGTACTTC. Encoded protein: CASSSRQIQETQYF.